These 21 T cell receptor beta chains came from one sample sequenced in a study of T cell clonotyping in hematopoietic cell transplantation. Sequencing used immunoSEQ multiplex PCR; TCRdb keeps in-frame clones, though not all of them. The sample lists about 36,000 clones; 95% were seen once. Sample time point: recipient sample about 28 days before transplant, after cytoreduction. This material consisted of peripheral blood mononuclear cells, taken before stem cell transplant. The receptors come from a man in his forties with chronic myeloid leukemia. Some clones in this sample may be carry-over from other donors' samples.

This clone was detected once. This chain connects TRBV30 to TRBJ1-1, with D maybe TRBD1 (5 bases). Germline CDR1 is GTSNPN and CDR2 is SVGIG (reference sequence). CDR3 length equals 14 residues. The V end lost 2 bases, the J end lost 5 bases, and 15 bases lay between the germline ends. DNA of the CDR3: TGTGCCTGGAGTTCTCCGGGACCAGGGACTGAAGCTTTCTTT. It codes for CAWSSPGPGTEAFF.

The V gene is TRBV28, the J gene TRBJ2-3, with 12 bases that match TRBD2. Germline V CDR1 and CDR2: MDHEN, SYDVKM. Trimming removed 3 bases from V and 0 bases from J; junction bases left unmatched: 10. The CDR3 extends over 19 amino acids. CDR3 nucleotides: TGTGCCAGCAGTTTTCCTGGGGCTAGCGGGGGGGACAGCACAGATACGCAGTATTTT. Its translation: CASSFPGASGGDSTDTQYF.

V and J are TRBV2 and TRBJ1-6, with D possibly TRBD1 on 6 matching bases. The CDR3 is made up of 14 amino acids. V was cut by 6 bases and J by 11 bases, with 17 bases left in between. Germline lookup yields CDR1 SNHLY and CDR2 FYNNEI. The CDR3 region is CASRGGQFLTPLHF. The DNA of the CDR3 is TGTGCCAGCAGAGGCGGACAGTTCCTCACACCCCTCCACTTT.

The rearrangement links TRBV5-1 to TRBJ1-5, with 9 positions matching TRBD1. V was clipped by 4 bases and J by 3 bases; unmatched bases: 5. The length of the CDR3 is 15 residues. Germline-derived CDR1 and CDR2 are SGHRS and YFSETQ. CDR3 loop: CASSLGQGLNQPQHF. CDR3 nucleotide sequence: TGCGCCAGCAGCCTGGGACAGGGACTCAATCAGCCCCAGCATTTT.

This clone showed up just once. V gene TRBV28 combines with J gene TRBJ2-2, with 9 bases that match TRBD1. J was trimmed by 5 bases and V by 9 bases; bases with no gene match: 1. CDR1 is MDHEN, CDR2 SYDVKM, per germline. The CDR3 is 12 amino acids. DNA of the CDR3: TGTGCCAGTGGACAGGGGACCGGGGAGCTGTTTTTT. This translates into CASGQGTGELFF.

The chain uses TRBV7-2 and TRBJ1-5; possibly TRBD1 for D (5 bases). This CDR3 has 14 amino acids. V gave up 5 bases and J gave up 3 bases, with 11 bases separating them. Germline assignment: CDR1 SGHTA and CDR2 FQGNSA. The CDR3 is CASSPQGPNQPQHF. The CDR3 DNA follows: TGTGCCAGCAGCCCGCAGGGTCCCAATCAGCCCCAGCATTTT.

The rearrangement joins TRBV28 to TRBJ1-2, with 8 positions matching TRBD1. CDR1 is MDHEN, CDR2 SYDVKM, per germline. The CDR3 has 15 residues. V lost 7 bases and J lost 1; bases outside the gene matches: 8. The CDR3, as DNA: TGTGCCAGCATCCAGAACAGGGGGGTTAACTATGGCTACACCTTC. It encodes CASIQNRGVNYGYTF.

This clone was found once. One junction end does not reproduce the germline sequence, and a read error may be involved. The chain is built from TRBV30 and TRBJ1-2; no reliable D call. CDR3 size: 13 residues. Germline CDR1 is GTSNPN and CDR2 is SVGIG (reference sequence). In nucleotides, the CDR3 is TGTGCCTGGAGCCCTCGCCTCGGGCGCGCATATTCTTTC. Encoded protein: CAWSPRLGRAYSF.

This clone came up once. The chain links TRBV7-6 to TRBJ2-5, with 7 bases fitting TRBD2. The CDR3 is 17 residues long. Germline-derived CDR1 and CDR2 are SGHVS and FNYEAQ. The junction had 8 bases not matched to a gene; V was cut back by 0 bases and J by 1 base. CDR3 loop: CASSLAQKRGVQETQYF. In nucleotides, the CDR3 is TGTGCCAGCAGCTTAGCGCAGAAGCGGGGAGTCCAAGAGACCCAGTACTTC.

The chain carries TRBV5-6 and TRBJ2-7; D is unresolved. V lost 0 bases and J 2 bases, leaving 6 bases between the germline ends. Germline loops: CDR1 SGHDT, CDR2 YYEEEE. The CDR3 sequence is 13 residues long. The CDR3 DNA is TGTGCCAGCAGCTTGGGACGCACCTACGAGCAGTACTTC. The encoded protein is CASSLGRTYEQYF.

The V gene is TRBV9, the J gene TRBJ2-1; 9 bases are shared with TRBD2. In germline, CDR1 is SGDLS, CDR2 YYNGEE. CDR3 length: 14 residues. V trimming: 3 bases; J trimming: 4 bases; junction bases outside the gene matches: 2. The chain's CDR3 is CASSEAGGYNEQFF. The CDR3 region has the DNA TGTGCCAGCAGCGAAGCGGGGGGTTACAATGAGCAGTTCTTC.

The chain has TRBV23-1 and TRBJ1-2, with D hard to call. TRBV23-1 is an ORF for which the function is uncertain. With 4 bases removed from V and 6 bases from J, the gap between germline ends came to 30 bases. The CDR3 contains 19 residues. The CDR3 DNA sequence: TGCGCCAGCAGTCTACGCCAAAGGAACCTGAACTACTTATTCAATGGCTACACCTTC. Protein sequence: CASSLRQRNLNYLFNGYTF.

This chain joins TRBV7-2 and TRBJ2-4; no clear D gene. CDR3 length: 14 amino acids. The germline V gene has CDR1 SGHTA and CDR2 FQGNSA. Trimming removed 5 bases from V and 0 bases from J, with 8 bases in between. This CDR3 is CASSPMTAKNIQYF. DNA of the CDR3: TGTGCCAGCAGCCCCATGACAGCCAAAAACATTCAGTACTTC.

The J gene is TRBJ2-3, the V gene TRBV30; D possibly corresponds to TRBD1 (6 bases). Germline CDR1 and CDR2: GTSNPN and SVGIG (reference sequence). Trimming stripped 3 bases from V and 2 bases from J, with 15 bases between. There are 15 residues in the CDR3. The CDR3 loop is CAWSLTGDFTDTQYF. CDR3 DNA sequence: TGTGCCTGGAGCCTGACAGGCGATTTCACAGATACGCAGTATTTT.

This chain connects TRBV28 to TRBJ1-1; 7 bases line up with TRBD1. Germline V CDR1 and CDR2: MDHEN, SYDVKM. This CDR3 region has 16 residues. The junction had 10 bases not matched to a gene; V was cut back by 6 bases and J by 0 bases. The CDR3 DNA follows: TGTGCCAGCAGGGATACGGGGACAGACATGAACACTGAAGCTTTCTTT. Its protein product is CASRDTGTDMNTEAFF.

The chain is built from TRBV5-1 and TRBJ1-6; D is undetermined. The CDR3 consists of 17 residues. V shed 4 bases and J shed 3 bases, with 17 bases lying between them. Germline loops: CDR1 SGHRS, CDR2 YFSETQ. This chain's CDR3 is CASSPNQGPIYNSPLHF. For the CDR3, the DNA is TGCGCCAGCAGCCCTAACCAAGGACCGATCTATAATTCACCCCTCCACTTT.

The CDR3 bases are TGCAGTGCCTATATCCTGGAGGGCTACACCTTC. It is translated as CSAYILEGYTF. The J gene is TRBJ1-2, the V gene TRBV20-1; no reliable D call. Looked up from germline, CDR1 is DFQATT and CDR2 is SNEGSKA (reference sequence). The CDR3 loop spans 11 amino acids. V was cut by 6 bases and J by 8 bases, with 13 bases left in between.

V and J are TRBV9 and TRBJ2-3; TRBD2 matches at 13 bases. This CDR3 comprises 18 residues. The V segment lost 1 base and the J segment 7 bases; nucleotides outside the gene matches: 12. Germline V gene lookup returns CDR1 SGDLS and CDR2 YYNGEE. CDR3 in DNA: TGTGCCAGCAGCGTAACTTTCGCCGGGACTAGCGGGGACTATACGCAGTATTTT. Encoded protein: CASSVTFAGTSGDYTQYF.

CDR3 DNA: TGTGCCAGCAGCCGGACAGGGATGAACACTGAAGCTTTCTTT. Translating it yields CASSRTGMNTEAFF. The rearrangement links TRBV5-6 to TRBJ1-1; 8 nucleotides align to TRBD1. V lost 4 bases and J lost 0; bases outside the gene matches: 2. CDR1 and CDR2 from the germline V gene are SGHDT and YYEEEE. The CDR3 sequence is 14 residues long.

The chain employs TRBV19 and TRBJ1-1; D not resolved. V shed 5 bases and J shed 5 bases, with 18 bases lying between them. Germline V CDR1 and CDR2: LNHDA, SQIVND (reference sequence). This CDR3 comprises 15 residues. This CDR3 is CASSPWAAGGTEAFF. CDR3 sequence (DNA): TGTGCCAGTAGTCCCTGGGCGGCTGGAGGGACTGAAGCTTTCTTT. Variable domain in full (rest from reference TRBV19 and TRBJ1-1): DGGITQSPKYLFRKEGQNVTLSCEQNLNHDAMYWYRQDPGQGLRLIYYSQIVNDFQKGDIAEGYSVSREKKESFPLTVTSAQKNPTAFYLCASSPWAAGGTEAFFGQGTRLTVV.

V usage is TRBV7-3 and J usage is TRBJ2-5, with 8 nucleotides matching TRBD2. The CDR3 runs to 13 residues. Trimming removed 6 bases from V and 3 bases from J; junction bases left unmatched: 3. Germline CDR1 and CDR2: SGHTA and FQGTGA. In DNA, the CDR3 is TGTGCCAGCAGTCCAGCGGGGGAAGAGACCCAGTACTTC. Encoded protein: CASSPAGEETQYF.